This TCR beta chain stems from a study of blood T cells in healthy people across ages. Overall study results and limits: A strong correlation was seen between TCR beta diversity and naive T cell percentage. In the absence of known donor CMV status, changes in expanded clonotypes were possibly confounded.

Using a J-beta primer mix together with a sample-barcoded 5' primer, a second PCR was run for roughly 6 to 12 cycles. MiXCR, run by TCRdb on the 5' RACE reads, gives a single entry per CDR3 protein. The data hold 850,000 to 950,000 distinct CDR3 sequences, with under 30% observed a single time. Ten or more counts support this clonotype. Its antigen remains unknown. The V gene lost 5 bases and the J gene lost 2 bases, with 7 bases spanning the gap. The length of the CDR3 is 14 residues. The clonotype was recovered from a woman of 80 years or more in good health. Material: blood. The chain has TRBV12-3 or TRBV12-4 and TRBJ2-6; D is unclear. Here the CDR3 reads CASSLNPGANVLTF. For the CDR3, the DNA is TGTGCCAGCAGTCTTAACCCTGGGGCCAACGTCCTGACTTTC.